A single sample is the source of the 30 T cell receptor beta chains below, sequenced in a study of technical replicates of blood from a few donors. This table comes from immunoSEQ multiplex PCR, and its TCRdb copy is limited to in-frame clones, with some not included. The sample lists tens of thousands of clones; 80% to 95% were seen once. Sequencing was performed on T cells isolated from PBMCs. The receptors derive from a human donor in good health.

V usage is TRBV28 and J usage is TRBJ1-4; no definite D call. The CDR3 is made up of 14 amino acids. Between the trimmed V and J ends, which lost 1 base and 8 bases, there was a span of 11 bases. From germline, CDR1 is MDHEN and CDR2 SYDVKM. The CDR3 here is CASSLSRYREKLFF. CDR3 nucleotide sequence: TGTGCCAGCAGTTTATCCAGGTATAGGGAAAAACTGTTTTTT.

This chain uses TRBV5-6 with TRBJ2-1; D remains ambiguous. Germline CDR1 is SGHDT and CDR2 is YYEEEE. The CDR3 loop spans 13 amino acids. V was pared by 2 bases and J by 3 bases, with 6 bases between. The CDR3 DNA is TGTGCCAGCAGCTTTACTCGCTACAATGAGCAGTTCTTC. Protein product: CASSFTRYNEQFF.

The CDR3 DNA sequence: TGCGCCAGCAGCGATCTGACTAGCTACGAGCAGTACTTC. Its protein is CASSDLTSYEQYF. The J gene is TRBJ2-7, the V gene TRBV5-1; tentative D call: TRBD2 (6 bases). This CDR3 is 13 amino acids long. V was pared by 4 bases and J by 3 bases, with 11 bases between. Germline lookup yields CDR1 SGHRS and CDR2 YFSETQ. Looking up the rest from reference TRBV5-1 and TRBJ2-7 gives the full variable domain: KAGVTQTPRYLIKTRGQQVTLSCSPISGHRSVSWYQQTPGQGLQFLFEYFSETQRNKGNFPGRFSGRQFSNSRSEMNVSTLELGDSALYLCASSDLTSYEQYFGPGTRLTVT.

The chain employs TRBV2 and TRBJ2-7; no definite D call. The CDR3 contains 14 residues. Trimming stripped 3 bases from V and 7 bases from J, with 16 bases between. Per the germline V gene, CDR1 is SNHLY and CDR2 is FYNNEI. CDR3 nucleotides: TGTGCCAGCAGTGATCCTAGAGCCATCTGGGAGCAGTACTTC. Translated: CASSDPRAIWEQYF.

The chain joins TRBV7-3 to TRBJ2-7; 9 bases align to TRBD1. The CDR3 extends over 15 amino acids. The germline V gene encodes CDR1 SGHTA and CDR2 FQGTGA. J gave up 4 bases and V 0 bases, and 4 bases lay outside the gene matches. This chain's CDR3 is CASSLTGTGWYEQYF. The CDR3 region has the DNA TGTGCCAGCAGCTTAACGGGGACAGGGTGGTACGAGCAGTACTTC.

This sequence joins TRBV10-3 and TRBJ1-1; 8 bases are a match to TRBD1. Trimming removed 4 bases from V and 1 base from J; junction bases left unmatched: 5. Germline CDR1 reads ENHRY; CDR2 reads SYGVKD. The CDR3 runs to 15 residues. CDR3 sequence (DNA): TGTGCCATCAGTGGGGCCGGGACAGGGAACACTGAAGCTTTCTTT. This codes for CAISGAGTGNTEAFF.

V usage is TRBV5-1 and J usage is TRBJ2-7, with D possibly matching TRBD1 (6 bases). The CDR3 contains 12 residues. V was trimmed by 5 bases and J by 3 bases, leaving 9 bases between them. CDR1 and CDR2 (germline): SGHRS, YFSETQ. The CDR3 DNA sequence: TGCGCCAGCAGTCTACAGGGCTACGAGCAGTACTTC. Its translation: CASSLQGYEQYF.

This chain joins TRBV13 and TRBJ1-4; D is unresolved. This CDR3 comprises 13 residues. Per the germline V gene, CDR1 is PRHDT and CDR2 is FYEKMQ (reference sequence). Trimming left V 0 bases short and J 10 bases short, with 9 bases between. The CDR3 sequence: CASSLGSGRKLFF. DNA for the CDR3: TGTGCCAGCAGCTTAGGTAGTGGGCGAAAACTGTTTTTT.

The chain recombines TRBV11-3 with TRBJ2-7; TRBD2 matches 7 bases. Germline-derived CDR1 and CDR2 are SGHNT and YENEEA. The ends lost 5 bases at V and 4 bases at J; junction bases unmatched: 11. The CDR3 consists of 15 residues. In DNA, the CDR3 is TGTGCCAGCAGCCCTCGGCAGGGACTAATTTACGAGCAGTACTTC. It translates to CASSPRQGLIYEQYF.

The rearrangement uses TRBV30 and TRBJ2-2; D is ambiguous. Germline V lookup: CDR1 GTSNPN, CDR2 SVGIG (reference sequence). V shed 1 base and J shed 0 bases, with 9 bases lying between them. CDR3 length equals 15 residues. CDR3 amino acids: CAWSGVIANTGELFF. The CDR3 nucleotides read TGTGCCTGGAGTGGAGTTATCGCGAACACCGGGGAGCTGTTTTTT.

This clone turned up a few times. CDR3 nucleotides: TGTGCCAGCAGTGTACCAGGCCAGCAGTTCTTC. It translates to CASSVPGQQFF. This chain links TRBV2 with TRBJ2-1; D is undetermined. CDR3 length equals 11 residues. The germline V gene encodes CDR1 SNHLY and CDR2 FYNNEI. The V gene lost 4 bases and the J gene lost 11 bases, with 9 bases spanning the gap.

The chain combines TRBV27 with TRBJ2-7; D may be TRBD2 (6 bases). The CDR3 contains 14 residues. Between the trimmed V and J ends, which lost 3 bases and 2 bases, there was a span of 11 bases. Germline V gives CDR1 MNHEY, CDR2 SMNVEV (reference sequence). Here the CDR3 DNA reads TGTGCCAGCAGTTTGGGACTGAGTGCCTACGAGCAGTACTTC. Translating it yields CASSLGLSAYEQYF.

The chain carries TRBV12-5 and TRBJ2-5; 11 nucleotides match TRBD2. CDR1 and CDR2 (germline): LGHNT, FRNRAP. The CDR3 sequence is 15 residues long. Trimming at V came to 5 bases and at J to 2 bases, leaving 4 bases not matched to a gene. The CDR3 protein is CASGAGTSGQETQYF. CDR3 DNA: TGTGCTAGTGGTGCCGGGACTAGCGGTCAAGAGACCCAGTACTTC.

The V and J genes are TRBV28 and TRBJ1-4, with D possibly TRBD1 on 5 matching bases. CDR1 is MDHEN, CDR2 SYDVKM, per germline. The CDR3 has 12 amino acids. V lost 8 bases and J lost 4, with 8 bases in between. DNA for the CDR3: TGTGCCAGCTACGGGGGTAATGAAAAACTGTTTTTT. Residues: CASYGGNEKLFF.

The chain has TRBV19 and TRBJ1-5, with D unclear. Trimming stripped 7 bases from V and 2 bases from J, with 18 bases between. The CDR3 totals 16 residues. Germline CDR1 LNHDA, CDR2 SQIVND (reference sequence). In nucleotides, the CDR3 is TGTGCCAGTAAAGTTATAGCGATAGAGGGCAATCAGCCCCAGCATTTT. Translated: CASKVIAIEGNQPQHF.

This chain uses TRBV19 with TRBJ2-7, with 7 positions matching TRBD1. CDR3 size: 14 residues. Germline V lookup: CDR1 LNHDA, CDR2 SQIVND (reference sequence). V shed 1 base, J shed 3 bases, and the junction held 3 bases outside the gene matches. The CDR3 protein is CASSIGGGHYEQYF. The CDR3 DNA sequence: TGTGCCAGTAGTATAGGAGGGGGCCACTACGAGCAGTACTTC. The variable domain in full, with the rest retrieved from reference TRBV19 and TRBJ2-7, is DGGITQSPKYLFRKEGQNVTLSCEQNLNHDAMYWYRQDPGQGLRLIYYSQIVNDFQKGDIAEGYSVSREKKESFPLTVTSAQKNPTAFYLCASSIGGGHYEQYFGPGTRLTVT.

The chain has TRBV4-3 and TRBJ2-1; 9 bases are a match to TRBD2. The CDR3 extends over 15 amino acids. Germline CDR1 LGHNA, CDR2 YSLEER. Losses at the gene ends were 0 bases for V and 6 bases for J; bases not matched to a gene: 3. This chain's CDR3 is CASSQEGLAPNEQFF. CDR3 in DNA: TGCGCCAGCAGCCAAGAGGGACTAGCACCCAATGAGCAGTTCTTC.

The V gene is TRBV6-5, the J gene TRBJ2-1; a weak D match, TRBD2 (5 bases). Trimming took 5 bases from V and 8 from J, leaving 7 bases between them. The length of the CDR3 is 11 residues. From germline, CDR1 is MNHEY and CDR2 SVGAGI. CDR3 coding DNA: TGTGCCAGCAGTGGCGGGCATGAGCAGTTCTTC. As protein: CASSGGHEQFF.

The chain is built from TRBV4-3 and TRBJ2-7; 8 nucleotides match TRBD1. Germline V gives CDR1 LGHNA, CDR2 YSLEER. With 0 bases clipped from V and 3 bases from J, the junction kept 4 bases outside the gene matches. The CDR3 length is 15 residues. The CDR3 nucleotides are TGCGCCAGCAGCCAAGAAAGTACAGGGGGCTACGAGCAGTACTTC. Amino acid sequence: CASSQESTGGYEQYF.

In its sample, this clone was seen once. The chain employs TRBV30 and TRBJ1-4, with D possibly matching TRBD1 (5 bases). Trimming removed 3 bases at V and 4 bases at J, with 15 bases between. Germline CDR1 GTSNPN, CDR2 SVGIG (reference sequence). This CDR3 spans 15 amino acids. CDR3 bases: TGTGCCTGGAGGGGAATCGACAGATTTAATGAAAAACTGTTTTTT. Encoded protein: CAWRGIDRFNEKLFF.

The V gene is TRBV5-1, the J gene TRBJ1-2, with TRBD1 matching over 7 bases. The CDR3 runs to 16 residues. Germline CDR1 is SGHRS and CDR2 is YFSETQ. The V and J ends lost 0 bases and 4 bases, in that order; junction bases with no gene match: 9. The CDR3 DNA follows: TGCGCCAGCAGCTTGGGGAGGGACAGCCTTTTCTATGGCTACACCTTC. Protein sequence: CASSLGRDSLFYGYTF.

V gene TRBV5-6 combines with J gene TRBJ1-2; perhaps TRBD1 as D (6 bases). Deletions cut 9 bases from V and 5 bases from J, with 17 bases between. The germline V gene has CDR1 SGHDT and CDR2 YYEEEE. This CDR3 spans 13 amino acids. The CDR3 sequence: CATTSGDEYGYTF. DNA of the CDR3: TGTGCCACCACATCAGGGGACGAGTATGGCTACACCTTC.

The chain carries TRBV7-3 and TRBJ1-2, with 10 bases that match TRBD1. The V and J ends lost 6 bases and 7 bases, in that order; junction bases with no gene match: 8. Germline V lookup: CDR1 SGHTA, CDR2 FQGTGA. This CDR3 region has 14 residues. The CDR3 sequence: CASSETGGERGYTF. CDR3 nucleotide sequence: TGTGCCAGCAGTGAGACAGGGGGCGAGCGTGGCTACACCTTC. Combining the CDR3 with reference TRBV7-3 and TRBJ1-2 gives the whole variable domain GAGVSQTPSNKVTEKGKYVELRCDPISGHTALYWYRQSLGQGPEFLIYFQGTGAADDSGLPNDRFFAVRPEGSVSTLKIQRTERGDSAVYLCASSETGGERGYTFGSGTRLTVV.

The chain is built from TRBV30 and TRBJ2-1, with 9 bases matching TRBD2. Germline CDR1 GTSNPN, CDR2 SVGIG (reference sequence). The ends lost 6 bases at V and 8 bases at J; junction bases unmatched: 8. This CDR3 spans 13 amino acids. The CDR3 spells CACGRGRVYEQFF. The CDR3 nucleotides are TGTGCCTGTGGACGCGGGAGGGTTTATGAGCAGTTCTTC.

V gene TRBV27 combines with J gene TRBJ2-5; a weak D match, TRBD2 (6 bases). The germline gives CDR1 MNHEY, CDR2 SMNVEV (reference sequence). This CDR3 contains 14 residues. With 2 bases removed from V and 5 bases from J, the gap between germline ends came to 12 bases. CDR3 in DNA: TGTGCCAGCAGTTTAGCGGGAAGGAGGGAGACCCAGTACTTC. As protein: CASSLAGRRETQYF.

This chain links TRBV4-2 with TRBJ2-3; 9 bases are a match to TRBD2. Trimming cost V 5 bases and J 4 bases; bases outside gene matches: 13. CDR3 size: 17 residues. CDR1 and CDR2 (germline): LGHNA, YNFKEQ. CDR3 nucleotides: TGTGCCAGCAGCTTACGAGCGGGAGGTCGGGGCCCAGATACGCAGTATTTT. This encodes CASSLRAGGRGPDTQYF.

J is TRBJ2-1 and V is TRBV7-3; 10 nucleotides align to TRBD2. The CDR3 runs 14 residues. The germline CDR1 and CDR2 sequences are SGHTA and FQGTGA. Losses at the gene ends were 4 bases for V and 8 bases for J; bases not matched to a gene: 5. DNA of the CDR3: TGTGCCAGCAGCTGGAGCGGGAGGGACGATGAGCAGTTCTTC. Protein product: CASSWSGRDDEQFF.

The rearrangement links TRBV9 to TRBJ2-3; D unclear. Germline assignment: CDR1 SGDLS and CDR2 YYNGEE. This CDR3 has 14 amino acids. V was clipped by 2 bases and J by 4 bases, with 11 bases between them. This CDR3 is CASSVSSSADTQYF. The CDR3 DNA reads TGTGCCAGCAGCGTGTCATCGAGCGCAGATACGCAGTATTTT.

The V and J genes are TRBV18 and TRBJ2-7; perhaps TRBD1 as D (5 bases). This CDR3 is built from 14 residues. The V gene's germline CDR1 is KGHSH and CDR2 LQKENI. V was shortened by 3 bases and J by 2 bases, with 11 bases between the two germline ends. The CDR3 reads CASSPLDRTYEQYF. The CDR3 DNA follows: TGTGCCAGCTCACCCCTCGACAGAACCTACGAGCAGTACTTC.

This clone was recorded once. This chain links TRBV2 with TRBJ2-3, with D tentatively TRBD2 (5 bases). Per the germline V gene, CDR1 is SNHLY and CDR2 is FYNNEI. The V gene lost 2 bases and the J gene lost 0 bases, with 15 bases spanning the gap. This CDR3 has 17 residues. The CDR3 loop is CASSESLVRTSTDTQYF. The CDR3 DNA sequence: TGTGCCAGCAGTGAATCACTAGTTAGAACTAGCACAGATACGCAGTATTTT.